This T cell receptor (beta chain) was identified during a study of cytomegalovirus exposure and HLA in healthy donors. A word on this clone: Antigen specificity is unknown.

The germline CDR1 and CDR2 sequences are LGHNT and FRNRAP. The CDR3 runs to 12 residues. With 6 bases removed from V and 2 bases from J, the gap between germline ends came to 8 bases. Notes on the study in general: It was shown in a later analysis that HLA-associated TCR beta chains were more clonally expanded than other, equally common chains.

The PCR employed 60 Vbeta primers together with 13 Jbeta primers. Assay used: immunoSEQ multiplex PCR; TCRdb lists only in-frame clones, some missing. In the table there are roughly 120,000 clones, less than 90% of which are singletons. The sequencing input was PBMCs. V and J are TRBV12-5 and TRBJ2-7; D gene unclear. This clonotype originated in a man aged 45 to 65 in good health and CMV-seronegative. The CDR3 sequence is CASGLSTYEQYF. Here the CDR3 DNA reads TGTGCTAGTGGCCTCAGTACCTACGAGCAGTACTTC.